The 7 T cell receptor beta chains given below trace back to one sample, sequenced in a study of OX40 agonist ivuxolimab in advanced cancers. The assay was immunoSEQ multiplex PCR, and TCRdb's table has in-frame clones only and misses some. The sample contains 86,000 or so clones, almost 95% of which appear only once. Sequencing used CD4+ or CD8+ T cells sorted from blood, obtained in a trial of the OX40 agonist ivuxolimab. Receptors originate from an adult with an advanced solid tumor such as melanoma, head and neck, liver or kidney cancer.

On this clone: The sample contains more than one DNA sequence encoding this CDR3. The rearrangement links TRBV6-1 to TRBJ1-5, with a possible D match to TRBD1 (5 bases). Germline V gives CDR1 MNHNS, CDR2 SASEGT. This CDR3 contains 13 residues. The V and J ends lost 2 bases and 5 bases respectively, with 7 bases between them. CDR3 residues: CASSEQGDQPQHF. The CDR3, as DNA: TGTGCCAGCAGTGAACAGGGAGATCAGCCCCAGCATTTT.

This sequence joins TRBV6-6 and TRBJ1-6; D is unresolved. This CDR3 region has 15 residues. The germline V gene has CDR1 MNHNY and CDR2 SVGAGI (reference sequence). V was clipped by 6 bases and J by 0 bases, with 9 bases between them. The DNA of the CDR3 is TGTGCCAGCAGCATTCAGAGCTCCTATAATTCACCCCTCCACTTT. Translation: CASSIQSSYNSPLHF.

The chain couples TRBV9 to TRBJ2-1; no reliable D call. Trimming left V 0 bases short and J 5 bases short, with 6 bases between. Germline assignment: CDR1 SGDLS and CDR2 YYNGEE. CDR3 size: 13 residues. CDR3 region: CASSVGRNNEQFF. CDR3 DNA sequence: TGTGCCAGCAGCGTAGGACGGAACAATGAGCAGTTCTTC.

The V call is TRBV30, the J call TRBJ2-1; D not certain. Per the germline V gene, CDR1 is GTSNPN and CDR2 is SVGIG (reference sequence). The CDR3 sequence is 16 residues long. V was trimmed by 5 bases and J by 4 bases, leaving 21 bases between them. The DNA of the CDR3 is TGTGCCTGGGCCGACCCGGCCTACCAGCCATACAATGAGCAGTTCTTC. Its translation: CAWADPAYQPYNEQFF.

The V gene is TRBV29-1, the J gene TRBJ2-7, with 7 bases fitting TRBD1. V gave up 4 bases and J gave up 4 bases; unmatched junction bases: 10. There are 14 residues in the CDR3. Germline V gene lookup returns CDR1 SQVTM and CDR2 ANQGSEA. The CDR3: CSVARDSLPYEQYF. CDR3 in DNA: TGCAGCGTTGCCCGGGACAGCCTGCCTTACGAGCAGTACTTC.

This clone was observed once. The chain is built from TRBV27 and TRBJ2-3; D is unresolved. The germline V gene encodes CDR1 MNHEY and CDR2 SMNVEV (reference sequence). V shed 2 bases and J shed 0 bases, with 24 bases lying between them. The CDR3 has 20 residues. The CDR3 loop is CASSLGFRSARVESTDTQYF. CDR3 sequence (DNA): TGTGCCAGCAGTTTAGGGTTTCGCAGCGCTAGGGTGGAGAGCACAGATACGCAGTATTTT.

V gene TRBV6-5 combines with J gene TRBJ1-6; D unclear. V lost 10 bases and J lost 9, with 13 bases in between. The CDR3 covers 12 residues. The germline gives CDR1 MNHEY, CDR2 SVGAGI. The CDR3 bases are TGTGCCACCCGTCGGGGTGGTTCACCCCTCCACTTT. Amino acid sequence: CATRRGGSPLHF.